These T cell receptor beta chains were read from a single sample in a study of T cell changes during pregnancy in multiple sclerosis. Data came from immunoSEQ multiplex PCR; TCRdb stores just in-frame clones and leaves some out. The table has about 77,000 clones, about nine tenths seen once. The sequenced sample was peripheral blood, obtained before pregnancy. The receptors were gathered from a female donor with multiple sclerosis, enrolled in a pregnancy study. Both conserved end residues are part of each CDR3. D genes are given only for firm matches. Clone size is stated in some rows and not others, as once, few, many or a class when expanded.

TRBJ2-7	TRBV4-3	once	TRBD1	TGCGCCAGCAGCCAAGGGGGACAGGGCCCCTACGAGCAGTACTTC	CASSQGGQGPYEQYF
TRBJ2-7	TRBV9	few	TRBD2	TGTGCCAGCAGCGTAGGTGGTAGCGGGGGGTCCTACTACGAGCAGTACTTC	CASSVGGSGGSYYEQYF
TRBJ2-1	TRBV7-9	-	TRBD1	TGTGCCAGCAGCGCTACCGGGACAGGGAGACTCAATGAGCAGTTCTTC	CASSATGTGRLNEQFF
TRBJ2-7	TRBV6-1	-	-	TGTGCCAGCAACCGGGACTGGAGGTACGAGCAGTACTTC	CASNRDWRYEQYF
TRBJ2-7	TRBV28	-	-	TGTGCCAGCAGTTTAGGAGACGCCCGTCTTGGCGAGCAGTACTTC	CASSLGDARLGEQYF
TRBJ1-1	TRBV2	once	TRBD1	TGTGCCAGCAGTGAGATGACAGGGGGCGCGAACACTGAAGCTTTCTTT	CASSEMTGGANTEAFF
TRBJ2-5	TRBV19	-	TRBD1	TGTGCCAGCATGGACAGGGCCGAAGAGACCCAGTACTTC	CASMDRAEETQYF
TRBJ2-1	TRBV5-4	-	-	TGTGCCACACGGACTTCCGGGAAACACTCCTACAATGAGCAGTTCTTC	CATRTSGKHSYNEQFF
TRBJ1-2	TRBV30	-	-	TGTGCCTGGACCTCTACTGGGCTCTTCTATGGCTACACCTTC	CAWTSTGLFYGYTF
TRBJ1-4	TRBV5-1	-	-	TGCGCCAGCAGCTGGGACTCCCTCGGCTGGGGTGAAAAACTGTTTTTT	CASSWDSLGWGEKLFF
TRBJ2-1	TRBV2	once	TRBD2	TGTGCCAGCAGTGAACGGCGGGGAGGGCTCTACAATGAGCAGTTCTTC	CASSERRGGLYNEQFF
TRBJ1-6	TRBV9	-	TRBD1	TGTGCCAGTGGCCGGGACAGGGGGCGTTCACCCCTCCACTTT	CASGRDRGRSPLHF
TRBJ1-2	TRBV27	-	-	TGTGCCAGCATTCGTCTTGATGGCTACACCTTC	CASIRLDGYTF
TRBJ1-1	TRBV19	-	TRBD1	TGTGCCAGTTCCCGCTGGGACAGTAGAACTGAAGCTTTCTTT	CASSRWDSRTEAFF
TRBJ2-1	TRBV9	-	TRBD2	TGTGCCAGCAGCCCACGAGGAACGGGGGGGAACTACAATGAGCAGTTCTTC	CASSPRGTGGNYNEQFF
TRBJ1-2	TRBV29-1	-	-	TGCAGCGTTGAGACAGATTCGTACTATGGCTACACCTTC	CSVETDSYYGYTF
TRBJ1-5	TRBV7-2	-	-	TGTGCCAGCAGCCCCAGACCGGGGGTGGGCAATCAGCCCCAGCATTTT	CASSPRPGVGNQPQHF
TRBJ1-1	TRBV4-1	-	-	TGCGCCAGCAGTCGAAGCCCCTGGGCGACGAACACTGAAGCTTTCTTT	CASSRSPWATNTEAFF
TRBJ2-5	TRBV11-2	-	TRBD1	TGTGCCAGCAGTCAAACAGGGGGGGAGACCCAGTACTTC	CASSQTGGETQYF
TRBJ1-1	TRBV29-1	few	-	TGCAGCGTTGAAGTACAGTGGAACACTGAAGCTTTCTTT	CSVEVQWNTEAFF
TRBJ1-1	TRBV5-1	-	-	TGCGCCAGCAGCTTGGGCCCCTATTATTTCCGAAACACTGAAGCTTTCTTT	CASSLGPYYFRNTEAFF
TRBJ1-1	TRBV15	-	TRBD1	TGTGCCACCAGCAGACCGGGACAGGGGGTCTCTAATGAAGCTTTCTTT	CATSRPGQGVSNEAFF
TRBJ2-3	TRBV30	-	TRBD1	TGTGCCTGGAGTCCCCGGACAGGAGATACGCAGTATTTT	CAWSPRTGDTQYF
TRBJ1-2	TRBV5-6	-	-	TGTGCCAGCAGCCCGACAAATAACTATGGCTACACCTTC	CASSPTNNYGYTF
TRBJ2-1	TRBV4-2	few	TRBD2	TGTGCCAGCACCTCACTACCGGGACTAGGATTCAATGAGCAGTTCTTC	CASTSLPGLGFNEQFF
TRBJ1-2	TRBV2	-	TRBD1	TGTGCCAGCAGTCCCTGGACAGGCAACTATGGCTACACCTTC	CASSPWTGNYGYTF
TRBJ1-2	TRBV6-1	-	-	TGTGCCAGCAGGGGAGACGGGGACTATGGCTACACCTTC	CASRGDGDYGYTF
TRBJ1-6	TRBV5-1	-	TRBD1	TGCGCCAGCAGCTTGGCGGGACAGGCGAATTCACCCCTCCACTTT	CASSLAGQANSPLHF
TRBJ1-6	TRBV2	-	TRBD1	TGTGCCAGCAGTAGGGACAGGGGCAGGATCTATAATTCACCCCTCCACTTT	CASSRDRGRIYNSPLHF
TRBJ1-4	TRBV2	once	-	TGTGCCAGCAGTGAATCGGGCGGGGATAATGAAAAACTGTTTTTT	CASSESGGDNEKLFF
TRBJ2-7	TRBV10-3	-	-	TGTGCCATCACCCGGGACTCAACCTACGAGCAGTACTTC	CAITRDSTYEQYF
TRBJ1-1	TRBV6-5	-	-	TGTGCCAGCAGTTACTCGTACAGGACGGAGACTGAAGCTTTCTTT	CASSYSYRTETEAFF
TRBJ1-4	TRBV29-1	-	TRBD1	TGCAGCGTTGAACTGGCAGGGGGAAATGAAAAACTGTTTTTT	CSVELAGGNEKLFF
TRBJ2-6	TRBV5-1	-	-	TGCGCCAGCAGCTTGGTCGCCGGGGTTGGGGCCAACGTCCTGACTTTC	CASSLVAGVGANVLTF
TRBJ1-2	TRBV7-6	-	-	TGTGCCAGCAGCCCCCGGCCAGGGTCCACTAACTATGGCTACACCTTC	CASSPRPGSTNYGYTF
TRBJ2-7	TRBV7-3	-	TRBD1	TGTGCCAGCAGCTTAACTGCCGGACAGGGTTTAGAGCAGTACTTC	CASSLTAGQGLEQYF
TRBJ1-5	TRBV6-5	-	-	TGTGCCAGCAGTTACGACAGGAATCAGCCCCAGCATTTT	CASSYDRNQPQHF
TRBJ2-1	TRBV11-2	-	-	TGTGCCAGCAGCTCCCAGGGTACCTGGAATGAGCAGTTCTTC	CASSSQGTWNEQFF
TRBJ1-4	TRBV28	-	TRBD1	TGTGCCAGCAGTCTCGGACAGGCATTAAATGAAAAACTGTTTTTT	CASSLGQALNEKLFF
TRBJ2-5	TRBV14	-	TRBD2	TGTGCCAGCAGCCGCTTTACCGGGACTACCCAAGAGACCCAGTACTTC	CASSRFTGTTQETQYF
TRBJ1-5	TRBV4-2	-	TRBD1	TGTGCCAGCAGCCCACACCAGGACAGGGACAATCAGCCCCAGCATTTT	CASSPHQDRDNQPQHF
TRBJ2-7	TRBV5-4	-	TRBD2	TGTGCCAGCAGCTCCAGCGGGGGTGAGCAGTACTTC	CASSSSGGEQYF
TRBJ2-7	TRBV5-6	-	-	TGTGCCAGCAGCTGGACAGGAGGGACTTACGAGCAGTACTTC	CASSWTGGTYEQYF
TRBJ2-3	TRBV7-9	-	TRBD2	TGTGCCAGCAGCTTGCTAGCGGGGGGCACAGATACGCAGTATTTT	CASSLLAGGTDTQYF
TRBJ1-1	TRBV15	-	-	TGTGCCACCAGCGGCATTATCGACACTGAAGCTTTCTTT	CATSGIIDTEAFF
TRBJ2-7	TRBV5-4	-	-	TGTGCCAGCAGCTCGGGGACTTCCGAGCAGTACTTC	CASSSGTSEQYF
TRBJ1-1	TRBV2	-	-	TGTGCCAGCACCCCTTTTGGGGGGGCTTTCTTT	CASTPFGGAFF
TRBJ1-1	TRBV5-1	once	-	TGCGCCAGCAGCCCCCCAGGCTCAAGATTGTTCACTGAAGCTTTCTTT	CASSPPGSRLFTEAFF
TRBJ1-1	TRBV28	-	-	TGTGCCAGCAGTTTAGGGGGCGGCCACACTGAAGCTTTCTTT	CASSLGGGHTEAFF
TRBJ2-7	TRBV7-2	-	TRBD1	TGTGCCAGCAGCCCCCAGAAAGGGACAGCCTACGAGCAGTACTTC	CASSPQKGTAYEQYF
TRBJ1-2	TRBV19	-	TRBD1	TGTGCCAGTAGTGCCCCGGGACAGGGGAACTATGGCTACACCTTC	CASSAPGQGNYGYTF
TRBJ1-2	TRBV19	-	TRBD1	TGTGCCAGTAACCTAAGGGGACAGGGGTCCTATGGCTACACCTTC	CASNLRGQGSYGYTF
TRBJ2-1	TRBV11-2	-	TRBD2	TGTGCCAGCAGCTTAGGACTAGCAAACGAGCAGTTCTTC	CASSLGLANEQFF
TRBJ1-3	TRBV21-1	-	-	TGTGCCAGCAGCACATCGCGGGAACCCAGTACTGGAAACACCATATATTTT	CASSTSREPSTGNTIYF
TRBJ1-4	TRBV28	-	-	TGTGCCAGCAGTCCCAGGGGAGCCACTAATGAAAAACTGTTTTTT	CASSPRGATNEKLFF